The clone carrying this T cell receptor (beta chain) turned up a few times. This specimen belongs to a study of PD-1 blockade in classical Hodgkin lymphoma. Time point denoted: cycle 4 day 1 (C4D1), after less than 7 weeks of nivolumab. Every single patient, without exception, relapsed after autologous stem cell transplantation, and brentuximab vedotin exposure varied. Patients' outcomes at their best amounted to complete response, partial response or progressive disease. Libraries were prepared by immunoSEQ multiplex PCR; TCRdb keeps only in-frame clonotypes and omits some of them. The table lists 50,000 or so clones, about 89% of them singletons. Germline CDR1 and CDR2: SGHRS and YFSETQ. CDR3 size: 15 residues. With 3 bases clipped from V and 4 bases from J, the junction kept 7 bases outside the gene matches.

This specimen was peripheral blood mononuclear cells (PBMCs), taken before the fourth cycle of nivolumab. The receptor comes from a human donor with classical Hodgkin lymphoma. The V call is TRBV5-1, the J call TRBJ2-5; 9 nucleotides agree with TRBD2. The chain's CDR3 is CASSSWVAGVETQYF. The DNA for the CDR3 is TGCGCCAGCAGCTCCTGGGTAGCGGGAGTAGAGACCCAGTACTTC.